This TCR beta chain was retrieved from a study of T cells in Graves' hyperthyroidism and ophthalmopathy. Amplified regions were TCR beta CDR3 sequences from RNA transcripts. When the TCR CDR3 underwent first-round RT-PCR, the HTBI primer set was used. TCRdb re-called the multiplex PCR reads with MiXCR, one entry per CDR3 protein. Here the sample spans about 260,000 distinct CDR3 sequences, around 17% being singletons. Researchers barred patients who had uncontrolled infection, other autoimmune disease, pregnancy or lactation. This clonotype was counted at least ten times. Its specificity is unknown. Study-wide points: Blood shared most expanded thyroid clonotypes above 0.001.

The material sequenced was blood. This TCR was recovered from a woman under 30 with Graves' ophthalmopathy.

CDR3 region: CASSYLGLAGPSTDTQYF. The CDR3 bases are TGTGCCAGCAGTTATTTGGGTTTAGCGGGGCCCAGCACAGATACGCAGTATTTT. V and J are TRBV12-3 or TRBV12-4 and TRBJ2-3, with TRBD2 matching over 8 bases. V lost 4 bases to trimming and J lost 0 bases; unmatched junction nucleotides: 12. CDR3 length: 18 amino acids.